Listed here are 30 T cell receptor beta chains from one sample, sequenced in a study of CD8 T cells in ankylosing spondylitis. TCRdb re-called the 5' RACE reads with MiXCR, one entry per CDR3 protein. The sample records some 70,000 distinct CDR3 sequences, over 4% being singletons. Material for sequencing was blood, either unsorted or a sorted T cell fraction (not recorded which). The source is a male donor with ankylosing spondylitis or in good health (not recorded which).

This clonotype was counted many times. This CDR3 reads CASSLSGGLETQYF. CDR3 DNA: TGTGCCAGCAGTTTAAGTGGGGGCTTGGAGACCCAGTACTTC. V usage is TRBV27 and J usage is TRBJ2-5; TRBD1 is a possible D gene (6 bases). Germline V gene lookup returns CDR1 MNHEY and CDR2 SMNVEV (reference sequence). Trimming removed 2 bases at V and 5 bases at J, with 12 bases between. The CDR3 spans 14 residues.

There are many counts of this clonotype. V is TRBV5-1 and J is TRBJ2-5; possible D gene TRBD2, 6 bases. The germline V gene has CDR1 SGHRS and CDR2 YFSETQ. The CDR3 extends over 13 amino acids. Deletions cut 1 base from V and 4 bases from J, with 8 bases between. CDR3 sequence reads: CASSLTSLETQYF. In DNA form, the CDR3 reads TGCGCCAGCAGCTTGACTAGCCTAGAGACCCAGTACTTC.

This clonotype was seen at least ten times. V usage is TRBV27 and J usage is TRBJ1-2, with D perhaps TRBD1 (5 bases). CDR1 is MNHEY, CDR2 SMNVEV, per germline (reference sequence). V lost 5 bases and J lost 7, with 14 bases in between. The CDR3 runs to 13 residues. Here the CDR3 reads CASSRGQGSGYTF. CDR3 bases: TGTGCCAGCAGTAGAGGGCAGGGAAGTGGCTACACCTTC.

This clonotype was picked up many times. The gene calls are TRBV12-3 or TRBV12-4 and TRBJ1-2; possible D gene TRBD1, 6 bases. The CDR3 is made up of 16 amino acids. The germline V and J ends were trimmed by 5 bases and 0 bases, with 16 bases remaining between them. The CDR3 region is CASSNSGVLTNYGYTF. CDR3 nucleotides: TGTGCCAGCAGTAACTCAGGGGTCCTAACTAACTATGGCTACACCTTC.

This clonotype was detected ten times or more. This chain uses TRBV5-1 with TRBJ2-1; 7 bases are a match to TRBD1. The CDR3 extends over 15 amino acids. V shed 4 bases and J 2 bases; nucleotides not matched to a gene: 6. Germline values: CDR1 SGHRS, CDR2 YFSETQ. CDR3 residues: CASSEGQMPYNEQFF. CDR3 nucleotides: TGCGCCAGCAGCGAGGGACAGATGCCCTACAATGAGCAGTTCTTC.

This clonotype was counted many times. This chain joins TRBV24-1 and TRBJ2-5; TRBD2 is a possible D gene (5 bases). The CDR3 has 13 amino acids. V was pared by 1 base and J by 9 bases, with 11 bases between. Germline loops: CDR1 KGHDR, CDR2 SFDVKD. For the CDR3, the DNA is TGTGCCACCAGTGATTTCGAGCGGACGGCCCAGTACTTC. Protein sequence: CATSDFERTAQYF.

This clonotype came up many times. V is TRBV2 and J is TRBJ1-4; D unresolved. This CDR3 contains 18 residues. Germline CDR1 reads SNHLY; CDR2 reads FYNNEI. With 2 bases removed from V and 3 bases from J, the gap between germline ends came to 19 bases. The CDR3 DNA reads as TGTGCCAGCAGTGAAAGTGCTTTTCTCGGTGCAGCTAATGAAAAACTGTTTTTT. Its translation is CASSESAFLGAANEKLFF.

V usage is TRBV4-1 and J usage is TRBJ2-5; D is ambiguous. Germline V CDR1 and CDR2: MGHRA, YSYEKL. The CDR3 has 14 amino acids. Trimming shortened V by 1 base and J by 4 bases, and 10 bases separated the two germline ends. The CDR3 is CASSQGSRVETQYF. CDR3 coding DNA: TGCGCCAGCAGCCAAGGCAGTAGGGTAGAGACCCAGTACTTC.

This clonotype was recorded at least ten times. This chain links TRBV5-1 with TRBJ2-3; 11 positions agree with TRBD2. Germline CDR1 reads SGHRS; CDR2 reads YFSETQ. The CDR3 runs 16 residues. V lost 4 bases, J lost 1 base, and 5 bases stayed unmatched. The CDR3 sequence is CASSISLAGGTDTQYF. CDR3 nucleotides: TGCGCCAGCAGCATATCACTAGCGGGGGGCACAGATACGCAGTATTTT.

This clonotype was counted at least ten times. This rearrangement joins TRBV10-2 to TRBJ1-5; D remains unclear. The CDR3 loop spans 14 amino acids. With 2 bases removed from V and 4 bases from J, the gap between germline ends came to 9 bases. Germline CDR1 WSHSY, CDR2 SAAADI. The CDR3 nucleotides are TGCGCCAGCAGTGAGGTCACGGCTAATCAGCCCCAGCATTTT. It codes for CASSEVTANQPQHF.

A few counts support this clonotype. The chain uses TRBV11-1 and TRBJ2-1; 10 positions agree with TRBD1. Germline lookup yields CDR1 SGHAT and CDR2 FQDESV (reference sequence). The CDR3 loop spans 20 amino acids. V was clipped by 11 bases and J by 0 bases; unmatched bases: 22. CDR3 coding DNA: TGTGCCGGGACAGGGGATAGTATCGGGGAACAACCCGTCTCCTACAATGAGCAGTTCTTC. As protein: CAGTGDSIGEQPVSYNEQFF.

This clonotype was recorded at least ten times. The chain joins TRBV4-1 to TRBJ2-1; D possibly matches TRBD1 or TRBD2 (5 bases each). The CDR3 extends over 15 amino acids. Trimming cost V 3 bases and J 6 bases, with 15 bases left between them. The germline V gene encodes CDR1 MGHRA and CDR2 YSYEKL. This chain's CDR3 is CASSQAGTAPNEQFF. The CDR3 nucleotides read TGCGCCAGCAGCCAGGCCGGGACCGCCCCCAATGAGCAGTTCTTC.

This clonotype was recorded at least ten times. This sequence joins TRBV9 and TRBJ1-1; D gene unclear. This CDR3 comprises 13 residues. Germline lookup yields CDR1 SGDLS and CDR2 YYNGEE. V was pared by 0 bases and J by 7 bases, with 10 bases between. The CDR3, as DNA: TGTGCCAGCAGCGTAGCCGGGAATCATGAAGCTTTCTTT. Protein sequence: CASSVAGNHEAFF. The full variable domain, its missing parts supplied by reference TRBV9 and TRBJ1-1, is DSGVTQTPKHLITATGQRVTLRCSPRSGDLSVYWYQQSLDQGLQFLIQYYNGEERAKGNILERFSAQQFPDLHSELNLSSLELGDSALYFCASSVAGNHEAFFGQGTRLTVV.

This clonotype was picked up many times. V and J are TRBV28 and TRBJ2-3; tentatively, D is TRBD1 or TRBD2 (6 bases each). The CDR3 has 14 residues. Trimming took 5 bases from V and 10 from J, leaving 19 bases between them. Germline V gives CDR1 MDHEN, CDR2 SYDVKM. The DNA for the CDR3 is TGTGCCAGCAGTCCTCTGAAGGGGGGCCTCTCGCAGTATTTT. Translating gives CASSPLKGGLSQYF.

At least ten counts were recorded for this clonotype. The chain combines TRBV20-1 with TRBJ2-2; possibly TRBD1 or TRBD2 for D (6 bases each). Germline assignment: CDR1 DFQATT and CDR2 SNEGSKA (reference sequence). Deletions cut 0 bases from V and 0 bases from J, with 14 bases between. This CDR3 has 17 residues. CDR3 DNA: TGCAGTGCTAGAGATCCTAGGGGGGACCCGAACACCGGGGAGCTGTTTTTT. Protein sequence: CSARDPRGDPNTGELFF.

Ten or more counts support this clonotype. The J gene is TRBJ2-3, the V gene TRBV2; D gene unclear. The germline CDR1 and CDR2 sequences are SNHLY and FYNNEI. This CDR3 is built from 12 residues. V gave up 3 bases and J gave up 4 bases, with 5 bases separating them. CDR3 sequence reads: CASSDPADTQYF. The CDR3 nucleotides are TGTGCCAGCAGTGACCCTGCAGATACGCAGTATTTT.

This clonotype has a count of ten or more. The chain carries TRBV5-1 and TRBJ2-2; 14 bases are a match to TRBD2. Per germline, CDR1 SGHRS and CDR2 YFSETQ. The CDR3 covers 16 residues. V trimming: 0 bases; J trimming: 11 bases; junction bases outside the gene matches: 6. CDR3 loop: CASSLEWGLAGAELFF. The CDR3 DNA reads as TGCGCCAGCAGCTTGGAATGGGGACTAGCGGGAGCTGAGCTGTTTTTT.

To note about this clonotype: This may stem from a read error, because a much larger clone lies one nucleotide away. The rearrangement uses TRBV5-4 and TRBJ1-3; D unclear. CDR3 length: 15 amino acids. Germline CDR1 reads SGHNT; CDR2 reads YYREEE (reference sequence). The V end lost 4 bases, the J end lost 0 bases, and 11 bases lay between the germline ends. The CDR3: CASSLGLISGNTIYF. CDR3 nucleotides: TGTGCCAGCAGCCTTGGGCTCATCTCTGGAAACACCATATATTTT. Combining the CDR3 with reference TRBV5-4 and TRBJ1-3 gives the whole variable domain ETGVTQSPTHLIKTRGQQVTLRCSSQSGHNTVSWYQQALGQGPQFIFQYYREEENGRGNFPPRFSGLQFPNYSSELNVNALELDDSALYLCASSLGLISGNTIYFGEGSWLTVV.

This clonotype was found many times. The chain joins TRBV30 to TRBJ1-5; maybe TRBD1 (5 bases). Between the trimmed V and J ends, which lost 3 bases and 5 bases, there was a span of 11 bases. Germline V gene lookup returns CDR1 GTSNPN and CDR2 SVGIG (reference sequence). This CDR3 spans 13 amino acids. CDR3 amino acids: CAWRDSGDQPQHF. CDR3 bases: TGTGCCTGGAGAGACAGCGGGGATCAGCCCCAGCATTTT.

A note on this clonotype: This may arise from a read error, as a much more abundant clone is one base away. This chain links TRBV5-1 with TRBJ2-5; perhaps TRBD2 as D (5 bases). CDR1 SGHRS and CDR2 YFSETQ come from the germline V gene. The CDR3 runs to 14 residues. This CDR3 is CASSLGEGQEAQYF. The CDR3 DNA is TGCGCCAGCAGCTTGGGTGAGGGCCAAGAGGCCCAGTACTTC.

This clonotype showed up many times. This rearrangement joins TRBV20-1 to TRBJ2-7, with a weak D call TRBD1 (6 bases). Germline V gene sequence: CDR1 DFQATT, CDR2 SNEGSKA (reference sequence). CDR3 length: 13 residues. Trimming stripped 5 bases from V and 3 bases from J, with 14 bases between. In nucleotides, the CDR3 is TGCAGTGCTGGGGGACAATTTATCTACGAGCAGTACTTC. Its translation is CSAGGQFIYEQYF.

This clonotype was counted ten times or more. V and J are TRBV12-3 or TRBV12-4 and TRBJ2-2, with a weak D call TRBD2 (5 bases). The CDR3 has 13 residues. Between the trimmed V and J ends, which lost 5 bases and 7 bases, there was a span of 11 bases. CDR3 in DNA: TGTGCCAGCAGTCTCCGGGATGACGGGGAGCTGTTTTTT. Its translation: CASSLRDDGELFF.

This clonotype was detected many times. This chain uses TRBV5-1 with TRBJ1-1; D possibly corresponds to TRBD1 (6 bases). CDR1 SGHRS and CDR2 YFSETQ come from the germline V gene. V was trimmed by 3 bases and J by 7 bases, leaving 13 bases between them. The CDR3 sequence is 13 residues long. The CDR3 is CASSSTGFGEAFF. CDR3 in DNA: TGCGCCAGCAGCTCCACAGGGTTCGGTGAAGCTTTCTTT.

This clonotype was recorded at least ten times. The chain recombines TRBV5-1 with TRBJ2-7; no definite D call. Germline CDR1 reads SGHRS; CDR2 reads YFSETQ. CDR3 length equals 14 residues. V lost 0 bases and J lost 3, with 10 bases in between. The CDR3 protein is CASSLDSMYYEQYF. CDR3 DNA: TGCGCCAGCAGCTTGGACTCGATGTACTACGAGCAGTACTTC. Using reference TRBV5-1 and TRBJ2-7 for the parts outside the CDR3, the full variable domain is KAGVTQTPRYLIKTRGQQVTLSCSPISGHRSVSWYQQTPGQGLQFLFEYFSETQRNKGNFPGRFSGRQFSNSRSEMNVSTLELGDSALYLCASSLDSMYYEQYFGPGTRLTVT.

Ten or more counts support this clonotype. The chain is built from TRBV4-2 and TRBJ2-1; 10 nucleotides agree with TRBD2. Losses at the gene ends were 0 bases for V and 5 bases for J; bases not matched to a gene: 4. The germline CDR1 and CDR2 sequences are LGHNA and YNFKEQ. CDR3 length: 16 amino acids. The CDR3 DNA follows: TGTGCCAGCAGCCAAGAGGGCACTAGCGGGGACAATGAGCAGTTCTTC. Its protein product is CASSQEGTSGDNEQFF.

The chain joins TRBV5-6 to TRBJ2-1; TRBD2 is a possible D gene (6 bases). This CDR3 contains 14 residues. The germline V and J ends were trimmed by 6 bases and 10 bases, with 20 bases remaining between them. From germline, CDR1 is SGHDT and CDR2 YYEEEE. The CDR3 DNA sequence: TGTGCCAGCACCCCTAGTAACGGGGGACCCGAGCAGTTCTTC. Protein: CASTPSNGGPEQFF.

This clonotype was observed at least ten times. V usage is TRBV12-3 or TRBV12-4 and J usage is TRBJ2-1, with D possibly being TRBD2 (5 bases). The CDR3 length is 16 residues. With 3 bases removed from V and 1 base from J, the gap between germline ends came to 13 bases. CDR3 protein: CASSFGKGGSYNEQFF. CDR3 bases: TGTGCCAGCAGTTTCGGGAAAGGTGGTTCCTACAATGAGCAGTTCTTC.

This clonotype has a count of ten or more. The CDR3 sequence: CASSLRDRVDYGYTF. The CDR3, as DNA: TGTGCCAGCAGTCTCCGGGACAGGGTAGATTATGGCTACACCTTC. The V call is TRBV28, the J call TRBJ1-2; 9 nucleotides agree with TRBD1. The germline CDR1 and CDR2 sequences are MDHEN and SYDVKM. The CDR3 runs to 15 residues. Unmatched junction bases numbered 9, after V lost 5 bases and J lost 5 bases.

Ten or more counts support this clonotype. The chain joins TRBV11-2 to TRBJ1-1; 7 nucleotides align to TRBD1. Looked up from germline, CDR1 is SGHAT and CDR2 is FQNNGV. CDR3 size: 13 residues. V dropped 3 bases and J dropped 6; count of bases not matched to a gene: 4. The CDR3 reads CASSFFGTAEAFF. In DNA, the CDR3 is TGTGCCAGCAGCTTCTTCGGGACAGCTGAAGCTTTCTTT. The full variable domain, rest sourced from reference TRBV11-2 and TRBJ1-1, is EAGVAQSPRYKIIEKRQSVAFWCNPISGHATLYWYQQILGQGPKLLIQFQNNGVVDDSQLPKDRFSAERLKGVDSTLKIQPAKLEDSAVYLCASSFFGTAEAFFGQGTRLTVV.

This clonotype has a count of ten or more. V gene TRBV6-2 or TRBV6-3 combines with J gene TRBJ1-1; a weak D match, TRBD1 (5 bases). The CDR3 is 15 amino acids. V was clipped by 2 bases and J by 6 bases, with 16 bases between them. CDR1 is MNHEY and CDR2 is SVGEGT in the germline V gene. This CDR3 reads CASSYPGAREPEAFF. The DNA of the CDR3 is TGTGCCAGCAGTTACCCCGGGGCGAGGGAACCTGAAGCTTTCTTT.